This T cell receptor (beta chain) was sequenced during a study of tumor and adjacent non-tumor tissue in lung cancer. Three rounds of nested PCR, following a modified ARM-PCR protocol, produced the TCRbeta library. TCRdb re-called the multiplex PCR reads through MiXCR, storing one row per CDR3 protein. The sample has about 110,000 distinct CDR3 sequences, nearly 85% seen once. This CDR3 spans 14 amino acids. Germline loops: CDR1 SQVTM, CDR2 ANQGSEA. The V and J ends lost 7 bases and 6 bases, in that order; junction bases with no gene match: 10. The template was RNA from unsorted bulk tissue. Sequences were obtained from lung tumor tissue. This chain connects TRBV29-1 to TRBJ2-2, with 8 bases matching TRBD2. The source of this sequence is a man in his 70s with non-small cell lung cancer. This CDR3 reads CSDGVAGSAGELFF. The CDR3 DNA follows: TGCAGCGATGGCGTAGCGGGGAGCGCCGGGGAGCTGTTTTTT.